This T cell receptor beta chain was sequenced during a study of T cells in Graves' hyperthyroidism and ophthalmopathy. The length of the CDR3 is 14 residues. The V segment lost 4 bases and the J segment 3 bases; nucleotides outside the gene matches: 4. The germline V gene encodes CDR1 LGHNT and CDR2 FRNRAP. What was amplified from RNA transcripts were TCR beta CDR3 regions. The HTBI set primed first-round TCR CDR3 RT-PCR. TCRdb redid the calling of the multiplex PCR reads with MiXCR, one entry per CDR3 protein. The table shows almost 350,000 distinct CDR3 sequences, with roughly 20% occurring only once.

The rearrangement links TRBV12-5 to TRBJ2-5; TRBD1 matches at 8 bases. The sequencing sample was made of blood. This TCR came from a woman between 35 and 50 years old with Graves' ophthalmopathy. The CDR3 region has the DNA TGTGCTAGTGGTTCTGGACAGGGTAAAGAGACCCAGTACTTC. Residues: CASGSGQGKETQYF. The whole variable domain, remainder taken from reference TRBV12-5 and TRBJ2-5, is DARVTQTPRHKVTEMGQEVTMRCQPILGHNTVFWYRQTMMQGLELLAYFRNRAPLDDSGMPKDRFSAEMPDATLATLKIQPSEPRDSAVYFCASGSGQGKETQYFGPGTRLLVL.